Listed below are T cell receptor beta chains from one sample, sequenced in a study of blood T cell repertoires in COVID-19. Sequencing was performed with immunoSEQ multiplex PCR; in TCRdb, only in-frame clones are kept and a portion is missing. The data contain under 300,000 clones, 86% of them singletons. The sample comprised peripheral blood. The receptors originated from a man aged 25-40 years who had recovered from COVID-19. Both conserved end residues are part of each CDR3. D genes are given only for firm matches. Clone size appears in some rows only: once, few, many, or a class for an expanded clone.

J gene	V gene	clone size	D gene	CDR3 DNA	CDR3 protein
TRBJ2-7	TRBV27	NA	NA	TGTGCCAGCAGTTTTTGGGGGGCCTACGAGCAGTACTTC	CASSFWGAYEQYF
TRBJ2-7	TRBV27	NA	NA	TGTGCCAGCAGTTTAAATCCCACGGAGACCTACGAGCAGTACTTC	CASSLNPTETYEQYF
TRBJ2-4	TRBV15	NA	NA	TGTGCCACCAGCAGAGATCGCGTAGAAATTCAGTACTTC	CATSRDRVEIQYF
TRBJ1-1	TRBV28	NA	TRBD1	TGTGCCAGCAGTCCTCGGACAGGTCGGTACACTGAAGCTTTCTTT	CASSPRTGRYTEAFF
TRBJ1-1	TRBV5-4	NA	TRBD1	TGTGCCAGCCGGGACAGGGGGAGCCATGAAGCTTTCTTT	CASRDRGSHEAFF
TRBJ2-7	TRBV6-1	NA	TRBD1	TGTGCCAGCAGTGATCGTTGGCAGGACAGGGTATTTTTTAGGGGCTACGAGCAGTACTTC	CASSDRWQDRVFFRGYEQYF
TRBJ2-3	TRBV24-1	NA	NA	TGTGCCACCAGTGATTTCAGGGTCAGCGCAGATACGCAGTATTTT	CATSDFRVSADTQYF
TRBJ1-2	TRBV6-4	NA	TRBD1	TGTGCCAGCAGTCCCAGGACAGGAAGTTCCAACTATGGCTACACCTTC	CASSPRTGSSNYGYTF
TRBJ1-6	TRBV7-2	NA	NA	TGTGCCAGCAGCTTGGGCCCCGTCACGAATAATTCACCCCTCCACTTT	CASSLGPVTNNSPLHF
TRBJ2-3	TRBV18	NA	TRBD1	TGTGCCAGCTCACCTGGACAGGGGGCAGATACGCAGTATTTT	CASSPGQGADTQYF
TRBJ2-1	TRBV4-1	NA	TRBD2	TGCGCCAGCAGCCAAGTGGCTAGCGGGGGGCAGGGGTTCTTC	CASSQVASGGQGFF
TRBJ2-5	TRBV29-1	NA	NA	TGCGGCCTCAGGGACCAGGGGGAGACCCAGTACTTC	CGLRDQGETQYF
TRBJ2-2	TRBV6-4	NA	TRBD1	TGTGCCAGCAGCCCGGGACAGGGGGACACCGGGGAGCTGTTTTTT	CASSPGQGDTGELFF
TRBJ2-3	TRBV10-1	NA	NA	TGCGCCAGCAGTGGACAGATTTACACAGATACGCAGTATTTT	CASSGQIYTDTQYF
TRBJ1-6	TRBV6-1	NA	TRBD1	TGTGCCAGCAGTGAAGCGCTTCGAGGGGGCGGTGACTCACCCCTCCACTTT	CASSEALRGGGDSPLHF
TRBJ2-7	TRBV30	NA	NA	TGTGCCTGGAGTGTAGCTGACGAGCAGTACTTC	CAWSVADEQYF
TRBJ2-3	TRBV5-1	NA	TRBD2	TGCGCCAGCAAAAGGGGGATTAGCGGGGGGCCCCCGCAGTATTTT	CASKRGISGGPPQYF
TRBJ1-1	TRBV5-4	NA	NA	TGTGCCAGCAGCTTGGGTGTGGGGCGATCGAGAATGAACACTGAAGCTTTCTTT	CASSLGVGRSRMNTEAFF
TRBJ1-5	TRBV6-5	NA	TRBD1	TGTGCCAGCAGATCGACAGGGGCTCAGCCCCAGCATTTT	CASRSTGAQPQHF
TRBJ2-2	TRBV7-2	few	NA	TGTGCCAGCAGCTTCGGACTGGATCTTTACACCGGGGAGCTGTTTTTT	CASSFGLDLYTGELFF
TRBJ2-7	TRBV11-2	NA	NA	TGTGCCAGCAGCTTATATTGGGGGGACCCCTACGAGCAGTACTTC	CASSLYWGDPYEQYF
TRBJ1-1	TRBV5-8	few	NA	TGTGCCAGCAGCTTGGGTGGGACATTCAACACTGAAGCTTTCTTT	CASSLGGTFNTEAFF
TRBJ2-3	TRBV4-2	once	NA	TGTGCCAGCAGCCAAGATTCCCCCCGGGATACGCAGTATTTT	CASSQDSPRDTQYF
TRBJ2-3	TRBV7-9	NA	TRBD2	TGTGCCAGCAGCTTAACCCTAGCGGGGGGGCAGGATACGCAGTATTTT	CASSLTLAGGQDTQYF
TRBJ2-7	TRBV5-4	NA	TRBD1	TGTGCCAGCAGCCCCCGGACAGGGGGCGCCTACGAGCAGTACTTC	CASSPRTGGAYEQYF
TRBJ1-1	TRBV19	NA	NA	TGTGCCAGTAGCTTTTCAGGGTCCACTGAAGCTTTCTTT	CASSFSGSTEAFF
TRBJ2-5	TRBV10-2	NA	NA	TGCGCCAGCAGGGACAAAGGGTACCAAGAGACCCAGTACTTC	CASRDKGYQETQYF
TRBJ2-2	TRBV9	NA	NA	TGTGCCAGCGGGGCTATCTCCTCGGCCCGGGAGCTGTTTTTT	CASGAISSARELFF
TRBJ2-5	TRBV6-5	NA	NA	TGTGCCAGCAGGCGGGGGCAGCTACAAGAGACCCAGTACTTC	CASRRGQLQETQYF
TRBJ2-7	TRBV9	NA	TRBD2	TGTGCCAGCAGCGTACTACCGGGACTAGCGGCTTACGAGCAGTACTTC	CASSVLPGLAAYEQYF
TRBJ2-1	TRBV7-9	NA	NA	TGTGCCAGCAGCTTGGTCCTCCTGAGGGACAATGAGCAGTTCTTC	CASSLVLLRDNEQFF
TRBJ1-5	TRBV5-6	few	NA	TGTGCCAGCAGCGCCACAGGGAATCAGCCCCAGCATTTT	CASSATGNQPQHF
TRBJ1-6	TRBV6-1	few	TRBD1	TGTGCCAGCAGTGAGCGCTACAGGGGAGGCTCCTATAATTCACCCCTCCACTTT	CASSERYRGGSYNSPLHF
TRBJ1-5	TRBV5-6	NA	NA	TGTGCCAGCAGCTTGGCCGAGAGTTATCAGCCCCAGCATTTT	CASSLAESYQPQHF
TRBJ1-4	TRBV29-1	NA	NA	TGCAGCGTTGAAACACCCTCAACTAATGAAAAACTGTTTTTT	CSVETPSTNEKLFF
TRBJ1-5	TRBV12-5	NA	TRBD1	TGTGCTAGTGGTTTGGCCCGGGACAGCGCTTATAGCAATCAGCCCCAGCATTTT	CASGLARDSAYSNQPQHF
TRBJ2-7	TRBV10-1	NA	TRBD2	TGCGCCAGCAGTGAGCTAGCGGGGGGGCTTGGTAACGAGCAGTACTTC	CASSELAGGLGNEQYF
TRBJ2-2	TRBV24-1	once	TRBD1	TGTGCCACCAGAGGACAGGGTACGAACACCGGGGAGCTGTTTTTT	CATRGQGTNTGELFF
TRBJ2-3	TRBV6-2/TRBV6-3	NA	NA	TGTGCCAGCAGTTACTCAGACAGTTCCACAGATACGCAGTATTTT	CASSYSDSSTDTQYF
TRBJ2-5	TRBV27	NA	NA	TGTGCCAGCAGTTCCCAGGGGAACACCCAAGAGACCCAGTACTTC	CASSSQGNTQETQYF
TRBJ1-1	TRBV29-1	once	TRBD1	TGCAGCGTGCTGGGACAGCACTACGCTGAAGCTTTCTTT	CSVLGQHYAEAFF
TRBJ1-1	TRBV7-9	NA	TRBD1	TGTGCCAGCAGCTGGGGTGGGACAGTGAACACTGAAGCTTTCTTT	CASSWGGTVNTEAFF